This T cell receptor beta chain was identified during a study of blood T cells in healthy people across ages. Study-wide points: Significant beta diversity loss was already apparent by age approximately 40, declining roughly linearly.

Through a sample-barcoded 5' primer and a J-beta primer mix, a second PCR was run for about 6 to 11 cycles. TCRdb reanalysed the 5' RACE reads using MiXCR and keeps one entry per CDR3 protein. The table has about 760,000 distinct CDR3 sequences, around 25% seen once. Comment on this clonotype: Its target is not known.

CDR1 is MNHEY, CDR2 SMNVEV, per germline (reference sequence). CDR3 size: 11 residues. This same sample was also taken into another study, of T cells of mothers and their children. That source adds: Amplification in the second PCR used the M1S primer, which added sample barcodes and 2-4 random nucleotides. Researchers report slightly higher, though non-significant, overlap in related mother-child pairs than in unrelated pairs.

The sample taken for sequencing was blood. The receptor was derived from a boy under 18 in good health. This chain connects TRBV27 to TRBJ2-5; D ambiguous. The J call may not be correct, given that the DNA end is closer to TRBJ2-1. The CDR3 loop is CASSLFSEQFF. The CDR3 nucleotides read TGTGCCAGCAGTTTATTCTCTGAGCAGTTCTTC.